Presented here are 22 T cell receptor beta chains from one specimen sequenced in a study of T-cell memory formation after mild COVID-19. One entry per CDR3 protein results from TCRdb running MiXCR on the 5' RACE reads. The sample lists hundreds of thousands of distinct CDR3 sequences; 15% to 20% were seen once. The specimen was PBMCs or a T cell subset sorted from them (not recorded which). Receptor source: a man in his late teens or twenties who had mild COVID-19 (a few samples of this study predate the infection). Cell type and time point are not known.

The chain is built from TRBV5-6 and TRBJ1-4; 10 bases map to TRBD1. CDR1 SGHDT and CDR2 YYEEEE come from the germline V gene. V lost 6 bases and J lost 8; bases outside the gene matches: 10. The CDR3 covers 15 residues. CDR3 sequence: CASNPRGTGVEKLFF. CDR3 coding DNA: TGTGCCAGCAACCCGAGGGGGACAGGGGTCGAAAAACTGTTTTTT. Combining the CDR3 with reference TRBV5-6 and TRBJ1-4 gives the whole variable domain DAGVTQSPTHLIKTRGQQVTLRCSPKSGHDTVSWYQQALGQGPQFIFQYYEEEERQRGNFPDRFSGHQFPNYSSELNVNALLLGDSALYLCASNPRGTGVEKLFFGSGTQLSVL.

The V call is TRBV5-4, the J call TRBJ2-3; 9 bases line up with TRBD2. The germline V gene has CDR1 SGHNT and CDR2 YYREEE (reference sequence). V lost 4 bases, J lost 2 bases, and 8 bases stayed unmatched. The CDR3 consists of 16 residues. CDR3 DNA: TGTGCCAGCAGCCAGGCAGCGGGGGGCTACACAGATACGCAGTATTTT. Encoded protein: CASSQAAGGYTDTQYF.

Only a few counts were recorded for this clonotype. CDR3: CSVPQGLNNQPQHF. CDR3 sequence (DNA): TGCAGTGTTCCACAGGGTCTGAACAATCAGCCCCAGCATTTT. V usage is TRBV20-1 and J usage is TRBJ1-5; D might be TRBD1 (6 bases). Trimming took 7 bases from V and 3 from J, leaving 16 bases between them. Germline-derived CDR1 and CDR2 are DFQATT and SNEGSKA (reference sequence). The CDR3 covers 14 residues.

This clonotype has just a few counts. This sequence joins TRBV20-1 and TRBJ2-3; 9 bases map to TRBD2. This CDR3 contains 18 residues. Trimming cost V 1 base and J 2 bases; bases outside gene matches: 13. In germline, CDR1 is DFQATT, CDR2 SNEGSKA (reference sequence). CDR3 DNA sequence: TGCAGTGCTAGAGCCACGTTTGTAGCGGGGGACTCCACAGATACGCAGTATTTT. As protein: CSARATFVAGDSTDTQYF.

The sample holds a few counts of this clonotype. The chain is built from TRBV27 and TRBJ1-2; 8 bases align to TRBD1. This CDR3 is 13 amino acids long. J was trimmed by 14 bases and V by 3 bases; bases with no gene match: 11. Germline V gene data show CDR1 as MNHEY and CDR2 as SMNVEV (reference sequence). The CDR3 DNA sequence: TGTGCCAGCAGTTTCTCGTCCCGGGACAGGTGTACCTTC. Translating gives CASSFSSRDRCTF.

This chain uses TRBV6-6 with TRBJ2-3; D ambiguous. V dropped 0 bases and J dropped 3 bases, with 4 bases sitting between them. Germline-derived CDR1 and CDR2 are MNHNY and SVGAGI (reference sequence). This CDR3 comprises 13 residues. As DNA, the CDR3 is TGTGCCAGCAGTTACTCCCCAACAGATACGCAGTATTTT. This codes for CASSYSPTDTQYF.

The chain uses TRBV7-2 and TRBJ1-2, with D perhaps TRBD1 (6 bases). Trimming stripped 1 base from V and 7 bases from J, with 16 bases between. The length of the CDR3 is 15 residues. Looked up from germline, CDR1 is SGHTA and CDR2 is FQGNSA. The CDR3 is CASSLGSGERSGYTF. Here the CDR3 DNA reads TGTGCCAGCAGCTTAGGGTCAGGGGAAAGAAGTGGCTACACCTTC.

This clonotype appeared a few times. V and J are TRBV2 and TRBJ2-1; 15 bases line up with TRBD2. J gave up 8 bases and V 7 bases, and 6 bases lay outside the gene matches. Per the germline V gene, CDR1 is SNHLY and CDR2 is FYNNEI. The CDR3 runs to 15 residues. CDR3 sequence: CASKIGLAGGHEQFF. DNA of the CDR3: TGTGCCAGCAAAATTGGACTAGCGGGGGGGCATGAGCAGTTCTTC.

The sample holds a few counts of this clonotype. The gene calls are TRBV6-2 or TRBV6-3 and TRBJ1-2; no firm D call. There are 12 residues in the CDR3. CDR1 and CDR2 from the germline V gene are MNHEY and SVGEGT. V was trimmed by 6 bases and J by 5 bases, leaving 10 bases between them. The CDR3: CASRPRGYGYTF. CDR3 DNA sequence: TGTGCCAGCAGACCCCGGGGATATGGCTACACCTTC.

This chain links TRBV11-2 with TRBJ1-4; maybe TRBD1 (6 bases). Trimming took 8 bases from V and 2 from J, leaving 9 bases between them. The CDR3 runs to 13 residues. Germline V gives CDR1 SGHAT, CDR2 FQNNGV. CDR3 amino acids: CASQGLTNEKLFF. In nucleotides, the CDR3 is TGTGCCAGCCAGGGGCTCACTAATGAAAAACTGTTTTTT.

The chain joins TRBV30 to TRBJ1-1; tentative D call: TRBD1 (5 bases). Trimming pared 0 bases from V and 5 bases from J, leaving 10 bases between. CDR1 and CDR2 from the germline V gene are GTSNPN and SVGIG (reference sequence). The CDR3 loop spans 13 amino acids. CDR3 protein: CAWSVQAGTEAFF. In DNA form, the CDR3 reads TGTGCCTGGAGTGTACAGGCGGGGACTGAAGCTTTCTTT. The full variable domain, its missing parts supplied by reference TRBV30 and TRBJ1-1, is SQTIHQWPATLVQPVGSPLSLECTVEGTSNPNLYWYRQAAGRGLQLLFYSVGIGQISSEVPQNLSASRPQDRQFILSSKKLLLSDSGFYLCAWSVQAGTEAFFGQGTRLTVV.

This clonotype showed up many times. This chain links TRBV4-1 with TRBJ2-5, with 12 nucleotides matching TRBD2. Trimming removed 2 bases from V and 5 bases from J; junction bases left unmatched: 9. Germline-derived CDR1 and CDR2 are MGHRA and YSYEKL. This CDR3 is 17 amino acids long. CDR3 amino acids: CASSQSPSGGALETQYF. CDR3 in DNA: TGCGCCAGCAGCCAAAGCCCTAGCGGGGGGGCCTTGGAGACCCAGTACTTC.

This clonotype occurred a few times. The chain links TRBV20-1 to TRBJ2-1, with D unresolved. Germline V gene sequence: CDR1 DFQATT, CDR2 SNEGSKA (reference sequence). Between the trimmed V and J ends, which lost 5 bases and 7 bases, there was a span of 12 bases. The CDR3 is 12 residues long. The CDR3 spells CSAPTPRNEQFF. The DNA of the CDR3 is TGCAGTGCTCCTACCCCTAGGAATGAGCAGTTCTTC.

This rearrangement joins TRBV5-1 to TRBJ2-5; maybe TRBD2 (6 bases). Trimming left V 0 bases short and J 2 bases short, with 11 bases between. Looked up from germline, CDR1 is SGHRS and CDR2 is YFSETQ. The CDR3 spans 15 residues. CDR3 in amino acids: CASSLAAGWQETQYF. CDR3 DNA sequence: TGCGCCAGCAGCTTGGCCGCGGGGTGGCAAGAGACCCAGTACTTC.

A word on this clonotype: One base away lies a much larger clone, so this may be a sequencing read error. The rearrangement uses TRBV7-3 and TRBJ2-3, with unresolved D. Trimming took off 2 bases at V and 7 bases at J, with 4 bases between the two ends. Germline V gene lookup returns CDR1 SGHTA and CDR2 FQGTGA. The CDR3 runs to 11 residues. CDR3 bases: TGTGCCAGCAGCTTAGGGAATACGCAGTATTTT. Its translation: CASSLGNTQYF. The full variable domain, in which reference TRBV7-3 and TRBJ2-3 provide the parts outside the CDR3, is GAGVSQTPSNKVTEKGKYVELRCDPISGHTALYWYRQSLGQGPEFLIYFQGTGAADDSGLPNDRFFAVRPEGSVSTLKIQRTERGDSAVYLCASSLGNTQYFGPGTRLTVL.

Here the CDR3 DNA reads TGTGCCAGCAGCTTAGTCGTGAATTCACCCCTCCACTTT. This sequence encodes CASSLVVNSPLHF. The rearrangement links TRBV7-2 to TRBJ1-6; no clear D gene. Germline V gene data show CDR1 as SGHTA and CDR2 as FQGNSA. The ends were cut back, 1 base at V and 7 bases at J, with 5 bases in the middle. The CDR3 is made up of 13 amino acids.

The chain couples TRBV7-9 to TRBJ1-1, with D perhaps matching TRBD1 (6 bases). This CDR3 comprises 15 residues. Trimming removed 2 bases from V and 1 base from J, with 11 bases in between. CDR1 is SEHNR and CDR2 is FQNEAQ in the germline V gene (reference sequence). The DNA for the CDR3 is TGTGCCAGCAGCTTAACCCCCAGGGGGAACACTGAAGCTTTCTTT. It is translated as CASSLTPRGNTEAFF.

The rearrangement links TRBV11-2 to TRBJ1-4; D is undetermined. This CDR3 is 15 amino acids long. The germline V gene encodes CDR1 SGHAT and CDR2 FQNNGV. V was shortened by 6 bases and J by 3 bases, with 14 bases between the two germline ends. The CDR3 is CASRPPGRANEKLFF. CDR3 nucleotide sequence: TGTGCCAGCAGACCCCCCGGGCGGGCTAATGAAAAACTGTTTTTT. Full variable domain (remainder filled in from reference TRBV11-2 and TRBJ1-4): EAGVAQSPRYKIIEKRQSVAFWCNPISGHATLYWYQQILGQGPKLLIQFQNNGVVDDSQLPKDRFSAERLKGVDSTLKIQPAKLEDSAVYLCASRPPGRANEKLFFGSGTQLSVL.

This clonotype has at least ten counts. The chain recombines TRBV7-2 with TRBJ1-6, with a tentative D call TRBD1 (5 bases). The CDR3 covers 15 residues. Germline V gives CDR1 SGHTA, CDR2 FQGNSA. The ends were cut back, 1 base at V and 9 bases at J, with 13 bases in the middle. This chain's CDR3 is CASSLGSGTTSPLHF. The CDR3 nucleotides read TGTGCCAGCAGCTTAGGCTCCGGGACTACTTCACCCCTCCACTTT.

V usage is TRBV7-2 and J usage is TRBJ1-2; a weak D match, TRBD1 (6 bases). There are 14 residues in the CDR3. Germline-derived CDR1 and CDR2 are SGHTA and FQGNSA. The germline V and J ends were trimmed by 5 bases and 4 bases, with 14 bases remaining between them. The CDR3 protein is CASSPQGDGYGYTF. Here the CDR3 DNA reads TGTGCCAGCAGCCCACAGGGAGATGGCTATGGCTACACCTTC.

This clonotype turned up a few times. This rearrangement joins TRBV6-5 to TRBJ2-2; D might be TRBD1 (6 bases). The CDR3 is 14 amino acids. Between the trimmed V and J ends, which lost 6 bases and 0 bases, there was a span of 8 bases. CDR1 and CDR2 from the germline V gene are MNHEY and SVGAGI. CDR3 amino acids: CASSRDTNTGELFF. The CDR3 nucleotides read TGTGCCAGCAGCCGGGACACGAACACCGGGGAGCTGTTTTTT.

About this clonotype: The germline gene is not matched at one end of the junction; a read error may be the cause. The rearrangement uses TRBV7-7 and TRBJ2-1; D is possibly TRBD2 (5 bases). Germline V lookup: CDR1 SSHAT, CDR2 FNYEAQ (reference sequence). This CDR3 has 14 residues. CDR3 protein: CASSVDGVANEQFF. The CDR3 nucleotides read TGTGCTAGCAGTGTTGACGGGGTAGCCAATGAGCAGTTCTTC.